Listed here are 2 T cell receptor beta chains from one sample, sequenced in a study of radiation and T cells in renal cell carcinoma. Documented time point: blood 2 weeks post-SBRT. Treatment noted: 15 Gy SBRT to primary tumor, nephrectomy 4 weeks later. Here immunoSEQ multiplex PCR was the method, and the copy in TCRdb shows in-frame clones only, minus some. The table shows fewer than 150,000 clones, with 88% occurring only once. Sequencing used blood, obtained from a patient whose treatment included radiotherapy and nephrectomy. All receptors come from a woman aged 70-85 years with renal cell carcinoma.

The chain is built from TRBV6-5 and TRBJ2-2, with TRBD1 matching 7 bases. Per germline, CDR1 MNHEY and CDR2 SVGAGI. J was trimmed by 7 bases and V by 2 bases; bases with no gene match: 7. The CDR3 covers 15 residues. As DNA, the CDR3 is TGTGCCAGCAGTTACCGGACAGGAGGAGTCGGGGAGCTGTTTTTT. As protein: CASSYRTGGVGELFF.

A few counts support this clone. This chain joins TRBV19 and TRBJ1-1; 7 bases fit TRBD1. After removal of 10 bases from V and 3 bases from J, the junction contained 5 bases not matched to a gene. CDR3 size: 12 residues. The germline V gene has CDR1 LNHDA and CDR2 SQIVND (reference sequence). The CDR3 loop reads CATTGVDTEAFF. The CDR3 DNA reads as TGTGCCACCACAGGGGTGGACACTGAAGCTTTCTTT. Filled out from reference TRBV19 and TRBJ1-1, the complete variable domain reads DGGITQSPKYLFRKEGQNVTLSCEQNLNHDAMYWYRQDPGQGLRLIYYSQIVNDFQKGDIAEGYSVSREKKESFPLTVTSAQKNPTAFYLCATTGVDTEAFFGQGTRLTVV.